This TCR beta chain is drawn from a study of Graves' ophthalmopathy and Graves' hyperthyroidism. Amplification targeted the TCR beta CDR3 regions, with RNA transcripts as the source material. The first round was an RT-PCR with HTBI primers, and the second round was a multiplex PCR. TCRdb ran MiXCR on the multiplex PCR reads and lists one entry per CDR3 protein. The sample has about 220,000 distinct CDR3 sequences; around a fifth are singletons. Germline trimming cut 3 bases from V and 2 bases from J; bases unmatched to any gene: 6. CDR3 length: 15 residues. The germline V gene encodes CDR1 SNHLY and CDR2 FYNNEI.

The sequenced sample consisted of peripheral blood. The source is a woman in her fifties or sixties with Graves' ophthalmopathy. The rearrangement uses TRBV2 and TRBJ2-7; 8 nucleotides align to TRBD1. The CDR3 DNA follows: TGTGCCAGCAGTGACCCGGGACAGGATCCCTACGAGCAGTACTTC. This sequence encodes CASSDPGQDPYEQYF.